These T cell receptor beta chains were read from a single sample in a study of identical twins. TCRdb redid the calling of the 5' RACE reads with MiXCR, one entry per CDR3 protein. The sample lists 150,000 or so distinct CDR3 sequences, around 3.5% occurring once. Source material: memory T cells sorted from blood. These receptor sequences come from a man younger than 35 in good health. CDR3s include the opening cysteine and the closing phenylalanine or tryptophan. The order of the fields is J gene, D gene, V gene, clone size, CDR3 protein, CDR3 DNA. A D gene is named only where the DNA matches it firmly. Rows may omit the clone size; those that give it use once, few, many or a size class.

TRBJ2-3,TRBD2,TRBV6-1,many,CASTAPRGVAGGPRDTQYF,TGTGCCAGCACCGCCCCTAGGGGGGTAGCGGGAGGGCCGAGAGATACGCAGTATTTT
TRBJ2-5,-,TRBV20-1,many,CSGDEGVGPRAQYF,TGCAGTGGGGACGAGGGGGTAGGACCCCGGGCCCAGTACTTC
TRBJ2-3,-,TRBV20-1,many,CSASVQGDTQYF,TGCAGTGCTAGTGTACAGGGAGATACGCAGTATTTT
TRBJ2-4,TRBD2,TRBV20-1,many,CSAGHGIAGDTKNIQYF,TGCAGTGCTGGCCACGGAATAGCGGGAGATACCAAAAACATTCAGTACTTC
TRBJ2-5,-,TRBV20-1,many,CSASGTLQETQYF,TGCAGTGCGTCCGGGACACTCCAAGAGACCCAGTACTTC
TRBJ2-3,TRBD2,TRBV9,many,CASSSRGGGDTQYF,TGTGCCAGCAGCTCCCGGGGGGGAGGAGATACGCAGTATTTT
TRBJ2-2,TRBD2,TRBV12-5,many,CASGLTSGSTGELFF,TGTGCTAGTGGTTTGACTAGCGGGAGCACCGGGGAGCTGTTTTTT
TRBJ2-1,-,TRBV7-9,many,CASSLNRASSYNEQFF,TGTGCCAGCAGCTTAAACAGGGCTAGCTCCTACAATGAGCAGTTCTTC
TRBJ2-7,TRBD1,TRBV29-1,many,CSAAGGSYEQYF,TGCAGCGCCGCAGGGGGTTCCTACGAGCAGTACTTC
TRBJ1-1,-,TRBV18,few,CASSPSAGVTEAFF,TGTGCCAGCTCACCCTCGGCCGGGGTCACTGAAGCTTTCTTT
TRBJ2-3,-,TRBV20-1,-,CSARGRQLIMNTDTQYF,TGCAGTGCTAGGGGTCGTCAGCTTATTATGAACACAGATACGCAGTATTTT
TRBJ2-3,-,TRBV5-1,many,CASSDGGLNTDTQYF,TGCGCCAGCAGTGACGGAGGACTTAACACAGATACGCAGTATTTT
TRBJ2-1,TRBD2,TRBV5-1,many,CASSDPSGSNEQFF,TGCGCCAGCAGCGATCCCAGCGGGAGCAATGAGCAGTTCTTC
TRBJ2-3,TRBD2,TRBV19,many,CASSIRGSGFTDTQYF,TGTGCCAGTAGTATTCGCGGGAGTGGGTTCACAGATACGCAGTATTTT
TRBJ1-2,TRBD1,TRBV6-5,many,CASSYSTPDRGYGYTF,TGTGCCAGCAGTTACTCCACTCCCGACAGGGGGTATGGCTACACCTTC